These 26 T cell receptor beta chains were all obtained from the same sample, sequenced in a study of blood T cell repertoires in COVID-19. The table came from immunoSEQ multiplex PCR; TCRdb's copy has only in-frame clones and leaves some out. The data contain approximately 200,000 clones, about four fifths of them singletons. Sequencing was done on a sample of PBMCs or T cells enriched from blood (not recorded which). Receptors were obtained from a man in his forties or fifties who had recovered from COVID-19.

This rearrangement joins TRBV5-1 to TRBJ1-2; TRBD1 aligns across 9 bases. The length of the CDR3 is 17 residues. Per the germline V gene, CDR1 is SGHRS and CDR2 is YFSETQ. The V segment lost 0 bases and the J segment 4 bases; nucleotides outside the gene matches: 10. The CDR3 DNA is TGCGCCAGCAGCTTGGTTGGGACAGGGACCACTGCCTATGGCTACACCTTC. It specifies CASSLVGTGTTAYGYTF.

V gene TRBV5-1 combines with J gene TRBJ1-4; TRBD1 aligns across 7 bases. V lost 4 bases and J lost 3; bases outside the gene matches: 3. The CDR3 covers 14 residues. CDR1 is SGHRS and CDR2 is YFSETQ in the germline V gene. CDR3 in amino acids: CASSPTGPNEKLFF. The CDR3 region has the DNA TGCGCCAGCAGCCCGACAGGGCCTAATGAAAAACTGTTTTTT.

The chain recombines TRBV2 with TRBJ1-1, with D tentatively TRBD1 (5 bases). CDR3 length: 14 residues. The ends were cut back, 4 bases at V and 0 bases at J, with 9 bases in the middle. Germline V gene sequence: CDR1 SNHLY, CDR2 FYNNEI. The CDR3 loop reads CASSGRQMNTEAFF. CDR3 nucleotide sequence: TGTGCCAGCAGTGGGCGACAGATGAACACTGAAGCTTTCTTT.

The CDR3: CASRQGASYTF. The CDR3 DNA follows: TGTGCCAGTCGACAGGGGGCTAGCTACACCTTC. The genes are TRBV19 and TRBJ1-2; 10 bases line up with TRBD1. V shed 8 bases and J 9 bases; nucleotides not matched to a gene: 3. The CDR3 sequence is 11 residues long. The germline V gene encodes CDR1 LNHDA and CDR2 SQIVND (reference sequence).

The rearrangement links TRBV5-1 to TRBJ2-7; possibly TRBD1 for D (7 bases). This CDR3 is built from 15 residues. Trimming took off 3 bases at V and 1 base at J, with 14 bases between the two ends. Germline values: CDR1 SGHRS, CDR2 YFSETQ. The CDR3 DNA follows: TGCGCCAGCAGCTCTACAGGGGAGGTGTCCTACGAGCAGTACTTC. Translation gives CASSSTGEVSYEQYF.

This chain connects TRBV19 to TRBJ1-5; D possibly corresponds to TRBD1 (6 bases). V lost 4 bases and J 0 bases, leaving 16 bases between the germline ends. The CDR3 covers 17 residues. Germline V CDR1 and CDR2: LNHDA, SQIVND (reference sequence). CDR3 amino acids: CASSTNRVTFSNQPQHF. The DNA of the CDR3 is TGTGCCAGTAGTACTAACAGGGTTACCTTTAGCAATCAGCCCCAGCATTTT.

The genes are TRBV19 and TRBJ2-7; the match to TRBD2 covers 12 bases. The V gene end was trimmed by 7 bases and the J gene end by 4 bases; junction bases not matched to a gene: 5. The CDR3 has 14 amino acids. The germline V gene encodes CDR1 LNHDA and CDR2 SQIVND (reference sequence). The CDR3 loop is CASKPTSGSYEQYF. CDR3 nucleotide sequence: TGTGCCAGTAAGCCGACTAGCGGGAGTTACGAGCAGTACTTC.

In its sample, this clone was seen once. The chain employs TRBV19 and TRBJ2-1, with 7 bases aligning to TRBD1. The CDR3 sequence is 15 residues long. Trimming took 1 base from V and 4 from J; bases not matched to a gene: 4. Germline lookup yields CDR1 LNHDA and CDR2 SQIVND (reference sequence). The CDR3 DNA reads as TGTGCCAGTAGTATAGGACAGGGAAAATACAATGAGCAGTTCTTC. Translated: CASSIGQGKYNEQFF.

The gene calls are TRBV5-1 and TRBJ2-1, with a weak D call TRBD1 (5 bases). Germline V gives CDR1 SGHRS, CDR2 YFSETQ. V was clipped by 0 bases and J by 13 bases, with 11 bases between them. The CDR3 is 12 residues long. CDR3 protein: CASSLEGPRQFF. DNA of the CDR3: TGCGCCAGCAGCTTGGAGGGGCCTAGACAGTTCTTC.

Only one count was recorded for this clone. The same CDR3 is also encoded by other DNA sequences in this sample. The rearrangement uses TRBV7-2 and TRBJ2-5; perhaps TRBD1 as D (6 bases). Germline assignment: CDR1 SGHTA and CDR2 FQGNSA. Deletions cut 5 bases from V and 1 base from J, with 11 bases between. This CDR3 region has 14 residues. The CDR3 DNA sequence: TGTGCCAGCAGCCCCGGACAGCGCCAAGAGACCCAGTACTTC. Its protein is CASSPGQRQETQYF.

In DNA form, the CDR3 reads TGTGCCAGCAGCTTCGAAGGACAGGGAGGTCAGCCCCAGCATTTT. Translating it yields CASSFEGQGGQPQHF. The chain combines TRBV7-2 with TRBJ1-5; 8 positions match TRBD1. V was pared by 3 bases and J by 6 bases, with 7 bases of the junction left unmatched. The CDR3 is made up of 15 amino acids. Germline V gene sequence: CDR1 SGHTA, CDR2 FQGNSA. Supplemented by reference TRBV7-2 and TRBJ1-5, the full variable domain reads GAGVSQSPSNKVTEKGKDVELRCDPISGHTALYWYRQSLGQGLEFLIYFQGNSAPDKSGLPSDRFSAERTGGSVSTLTIQRTQQEDSAVYLCASSFEGQGGQPQHFGDGTRLSIL.

The chain couples TRBV2 to TRBJ1-5; TRBD1 is a possible D gene (6 bases). Trimming cost V 3 bases and J 5 bases, with 11 bases left between them. The V gene's germline CDR1 is SNHLY and CDR2 FYNNEI. This CDR3 has 14 amino acids. The CDR3 DNA sequence: TGTGCCAGCAGTGAGCAGGGGTTCGATCAGCCCCAGCATTTT. Translated: CASSEQGFDQPQHF.

The sample holds a few counts of this clone. V usage is TRBV5-1 and J usage is TRBJ1-1; D is perhaps TRBD1 (6 bases). Germline CDR1 is SGHRS and CDR2 is YFSETQ. V shed 4 bases and J shed 4 bases, with 14 bases lying between them. The CDR3 spans 14 residues. The CDR3 protein is CASSPSGEGTEAFF. CDR3 sequence (DNA): TGCGCCAGCAGCCCTTCAGGGGAGGGCACTGAAGCTTTCTTT.

CDR3 sequence (DNA): TGCGCCAGCAGCTTAGAGCCTTCCGATACGCAGTATTTT. This gives the protein CASSLEPSDTQYF. The V and J genes are TRBV5-1 and TRBJ2-3, with D unresolved. V was clipped by 2 bases and J by 6 bases, with 10 bases between them. In germline, CDR1 is SGHRS, CDR2 YFSETQ. The CDR3 is 13 amino acids.

The chain carries TRBV10-3 and TRBJ1-2; TRBD1 matches at 9 bases. With V trimmed by 6 bases and J by 6 bases, 8 bases remained unmatched. Per germline, CDR1 ENHRY and CDR2 SYGVKD. This CDR3 is 14 amino acids long. Written as DNA, the CDR3 is TGTGCCATCAGGGAGACAGGGGGTCAGGATGGCTACACCTTC. It specifies CAIRETGGQDGYTF.

The chain employs TRBV15 and TRBJ1-1; the D is unclear. This CDR3 region has 16 residues. Trimming left V 5 bases short and J 4 bases short, with 20 bases between. Germline-derived CDR1 and CDR2 are LNHNV and YYDKDF (reference sequence). The CDR3 reads CATSETPTLGSTEAFF. The CDR3 nucleotides are TGTGCCACCAGCGAAACCCCTACCCTCGGGAGCACTGAAGCTTTCTTT.

The chain carries TRBV11-3 and TRBJ2-2, with 7 bases aligning to TRBD2. The CDR3 covers 17 residues. In germline, CDR1 is SGHNT, CDR2 YENEEA. Trimming cost V 5 bases and J 7 bases; bases outside gene matches: 16. CDR3 nucleotides: TGTGCCAGCAGCGAGTCTGAGCGGGATCGGGAAGGCGGGGAGCTGTTTTTT. It codes for CASSESERDREGGELFF.

J is TRBJ1-4 and V is TRBV27; possibly TRBD1 for D (6 bases). The CDR3 contains 16 residues. Trimming stripped 8 bases from V and 0 bases from J, with 16 bases between. CDR1 is MNHEY and CDR2 is SMNVEV in the germline V gene (reference sequence). This CDR3 is CASARGGGPTNEKLFF. The CDR3 nucleotides are TGTGCCAGCGCCCGGGGCGGGGGGCCAACTAATGAAAAACTGTTTTTT.

This sequence joins TRBV12-3 or TRBV12-4 and TRBJ1-1; TRBD1 might be the D (6 bases). The length of the CDR3 is 13 residues. Trimming removed 5 bases at V and 4 bases at J, with 11 bases between. CDR3 loop: CASSQGRSTEAFF. In DNA form, the CDR3 reads TGTGCCAGCAGTCAGGGGCGTAGCACTGAAGCTTTCTTT.

This sequence joins TRBV19 and TRBJ1-2; D not certain. Per the germline V gene, CDR1 is LNHDA and CDR2 is SQIVND (reference sequence). Trimming shortened V by 3 bases and J by 4 bases, and 9 bases separated the two germline ends. CDR3 size: 13 residues. The DNA of the CDR3 is TGTGCCAGTAGTATGATGCGAAGCTATGGCTACACCTTC. It codes for CASSMMRSYGYTF. The variable domain in full, completed from reference TRBV19 and TRBJ1-2, reads DGGITQSPKYLFRKEGQNVTLSCEQNLNHDAMYWYRQDPGQGLRLIYYSQIVNDFQKGDIAEGYSVSREKKESFPLTVTSAQKNPTAFYLCASSMMRSYGYTFGSGTRLTVV.

The rearrangement links TRBV24-1 to TRBJ1-2; possible D gene TRBD1, 5 bases. V was trimmed by 6 bases and J by 8 bases, leaving 18 bases between them. Germline V gene lookup returns CDR1 KGHDR and CDR2 SFDVKD. The CDR3 sequence is 14 residues long. The CDR3 protein is CATSLSQGGGGYTF. The CDR3 DNA sequence: TGTGCCACCAGTTTGTCGCAGGGAGGAGGGGGCTACACCTTC.

The CDR3 nucleotides are TGTGCCAGCAGTTTCGCCAGTGATGGCTACACCTTC. The encoded protein is CASSFASDGYTF. J is TRBJ1-2 and V is TRBV28, with D unresolved. The CDR3 has 12 residues. V was trimmed by 3 bases and J by 6 bases, leaving 8 bases between them. Germline V CDR1 and CDR2: MDHEN, SYDVKM.

V is TRBV4-2 and J is TRBJ1-3, with TRBD1 matching 8 bases. With 1 base clipped from V and 4 bases from J, the junction kept 3 bases outside the gene matches. This CDR3 contains 15 residues. Per germline, CDR1 LGHNA and CDR2 YNFKEQ. Here the CDR3 DNA reads TGTGCCAGCAGCCAAGGGACAGGGCGAGGAAACACCATATATTTT. Protein sequence: CASSQGTGRGNTIYF.

The J gene is TRBJ2-1, the V gene TRBV11-1, with 9 positions matching TRBD1. The CDR3 covers 15 residues. V lost 6 bases to trimming and J lost 1 base; unmatched junction nucleotides: 4. CDR1 and CDR2 (germline): SGHAT, FQDESV (reference sequence). The CDR3 reads CASRFGTGSYNEQFF. The CDR3 DNA reads as TGTGCCAGCAGGTTCGGGACAGGGTCCTACAATGAGCAGTTCTTC.

The chain uses TRBV5-4 and TRBJ1-6; tentatively, D is TRBD1 (5 bases). Germline-derived CDR1 and CDR2 are SGHNT and YYREEE (reference sequence). Trimming pared 4 bases from V and 8 bases from J, leaving 7 bases between. CDR3 size: 12 residues. Here the CDR3 reads CASSSRDSPLHF. The CDR3 nucleotides read TGTGCCAGCAGCAGCAGGGATTCACCCCTCCACTTT.

Here the CDR3 reads CASNPTGGEQFF. The CDR3 DNA is TGTGCCAGCAACCCAACCGGAGGTGAGCAGTTCTTC. The V and J genes are TRBV5-4 and TRBJ2-1; perhaps TRBD2 as D (5 bases). The germline V gene has CDR1 SGHNT and CDR2 YYREEE (reference sequence). The CDR3 has 12 residues. The V and J ends lost 6 bases and 9 bases respectively, with 13 bases between them.